This T cell receptor (beta chain) was recovered during a study of breast tumors, draining lymph nodes, adjacent tissues. This CDR3 is built from 15 residues. V dropped 3 bases and J dropped 1; count of bases not matched to a gene: 6. The germline V gene encodes CDR1 SGHNT and CDR2 YYREEE (reference sequence). TCRdb reanalysed the multiplex PCR reads using MiXCR and keeps one entry per CDR3 protein. The sample shows 20,000 to 25,000 distinct CDR3 sequences, under 60% of them seen only once. The gene calls are TRBV5-4 and TRBJ1-1; TRBD1 agrees at 7 bases. The sequence came from a female donor with breast cancer. Some clones in this sample may be carry-over from other donors' samples. The sequencing input was breast tumor tissue. CDR3 nucleotides: TGTGCCAGCAGCTCCCGGACAGGTACGAACACTGAAGCTTTCTTT. This translates into CASSSRTGTNTEAFF.